Sequencing of this T cell receptor (beta chain) was carried out in a study of blood T cells in healthy people across ages. This clonotype was counted at least ten times. With a J-beta primer mix and a sample-barcoded 5' primer, a second PCR ran 7 to 11 cycles. TCRdb re-analysed the 5' RACE reads in MiXCR, keeping a single row per CDR3 protein. The profile shows 1 million to 1.2 million distinct CDR3 sequences, roughly two fifths of them singletons. Sample: blood. This clonotype originated in a man between 18 and 35 years old in good health.

The CDR3 DNA is TGTGCCAGCGGGCGTCTCTATGGCTACACCTTC. Its translation: CASGRLYGYTF. The chain links TRBV12-3 or TRBV12-4 to TRBJ1-2; D not resolved. This CDR3 has 11 residues. V lost 8 bases and J lost 4, with 8 bases in between.